This T cell receptor (beta chain) was obtained from a study of T cells in Graves' hyperthyroidism and ophthalmopathy. Graves' hyperthyroidism without ophthalmopathy progression within 18 months was termed stable. Not enrolled were patients with uncontrolled infection, other autoimmune disease, pregnancy or lactation. Per the germline V gene, CDR1 is MNHEY and CDR2 is SVGAGI. V lost 2 bases and J lost 7, with 12 bases in between. The CDR3 runs to 15 residues. Using RNA transcripts as the source, TCR beta CDR3 regions were amplified. In the first-round RT-PCR of the TCR CDR3, the HTBI primer set was used. TCRdb re-called the multiplex PCR reads through MiXCR, storing one row per CDR3 protein. This table holds 600,000 to 750,000 distinct CDR3 sequences, 15% to 20% found once.

The sample consisted of blood. The clonotype was recovered from a man aged 50 to 60 with Graves' hyperthyroidism. The rearrangement uses TRBV6-5 and TRBJ1-6, with D unresolved. The CDR3 coding sequence is TGTGCCAGCAGTTACGAACACGGGCTGAATTCACCCCTCCACTTT. It translates to CASSYEHGLNSPLHF.